The source of this T cell receptor (beta chain) is a study of cytomegalovirus exposure and HLA in healthy donors. The overall study: Earlier, some 180 million T cells were analyzed, and more than 100 million unique TCR beta sequences were found among them.

Findings of the study overall: Most TCR sequences were seen very rarely across donors, but some public TCRs occurred in many. A later analysis linked about 17,000 TCR beta sequences to HLA alleles at 0.05 false discovery rate.

Germline V lookup: CDR1 MGHRA, CDR2 YSYEKL. Trimming cost V 2 bases and J 0 bases; bases outside gene matches: 4. The CDR3 spans 15 residues. In the PCR, 60 Vbeta and 13 Jbeta primers were used. Original analysis: Around 9.9 million shared chains were among the about 80 million unique TCR beta chains that a later analysis counted. Produced via immunoSEQ multiplex PCR; TCRdb's table is partial and in-frame only. That table is the source of V, J and clone size, and D and trimming were worked out from the DNA. Found here are about 180,000 clones, around 80% of them singletons; the top ten hold 4.5% to 6%. In this sample, this clone turned up a few times. Its antigen is as yet unknown.

The clonotype comes from a man between 35 and 55 years old in good health and CMV-seronegative. The chain joins TRBV4-1 to TRBJ2-7; the match to TRBD1 covers 7 bases. Sequenced: PBMCs. The CDR3 here is CASSQPTGNSYEQYF. The DNA for the CDR3 is TGCGCCAGCAGCCAACCGACAGGGAACTCCTACGAGCAGTACTTC.